This entry concerns a single T cell receptor (beta chain). Germline lookup yields CDR1 SGDLS and CDR2 YYNGEE. The CDR3 is 17 residues long. Trimming left V 0 bases short and J 1 base short, with 17 bases between. The sample is drawn from a study of cytomegalovirus exposure and HLA in healthy donors. The repertoire was sequenced with immunoSEQ multiplex PCR; TCRdb's copy has only in-frame clones and lacks some. The sample shows fewer than 200,000 clones, more than 80% of them seen only once. The gene calls are TRBV9 and TRBJ2-7; D might be TRBD1 (8 bases). The receptor was isolated from a woman aged 18-29 years in good health and CMV-seropositive. Sequencing was performed on PBMCs. The DNA for the CDR3 is TGTGCCAGCAGCGTAGAGGGGGGGACAGGCCATTCCTACGAGCAGTACTTC. Amino acid sequence: CASSVEGGTGHSYEQYF.